The T cell receptor beta chain under discussion was sequenced for a study of vaccination effects on CD4 cells after COVID-19. Measured with immunoSEQ multiplex PCR; TCRdb has only the in-frame clones, and not every one. The table shows around 46,000 clones, with 50% to 80% occurring only once. Following culture for roughly 10 days, CD4+ T cells were isolated. Turning to this clone: Its antigen is undetermined.

This CDR3 is 14 amino acids long. Germline CDR1 is SGHRS and CDR2 is YFSETQ. The V gene end was trimmed by 7 bases and the J gene end by 3 bases; junction bases not matched to a gene: 7. V gene TRBV5-1 combines with J gene TRBJ2-7; 10 positions match TRBD2. This TCR was sampled from a human donor who received a COVID-19 vaccine. The sample here was CD4+ T cells from PBMCs cultured without peptide, taken before COVID-19 vaccination. CDR3 coding DNA: TGCGCCAGCGCGACTAGCGGGCGACACTACGAGCAGTACTTC. As protein: CASATSGRHYEQYF.